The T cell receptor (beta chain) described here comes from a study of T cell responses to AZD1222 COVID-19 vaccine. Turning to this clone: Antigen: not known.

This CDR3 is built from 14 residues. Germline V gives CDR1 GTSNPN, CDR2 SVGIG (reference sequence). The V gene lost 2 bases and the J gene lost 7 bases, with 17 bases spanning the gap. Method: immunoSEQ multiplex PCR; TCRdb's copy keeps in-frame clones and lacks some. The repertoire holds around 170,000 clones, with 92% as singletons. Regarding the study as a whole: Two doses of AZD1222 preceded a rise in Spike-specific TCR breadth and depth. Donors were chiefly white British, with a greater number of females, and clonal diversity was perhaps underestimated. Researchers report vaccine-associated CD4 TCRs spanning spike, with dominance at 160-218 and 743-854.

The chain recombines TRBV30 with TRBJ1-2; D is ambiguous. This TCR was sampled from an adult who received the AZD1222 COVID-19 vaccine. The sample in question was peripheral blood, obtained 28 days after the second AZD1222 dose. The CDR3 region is CAWSRTGLGGGYTF. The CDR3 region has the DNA TGTGCCTGGAGTCGGACCGGCCTCGGTGGTGGCTACACCTTC.